These 18 T cell receptor beta chains share one sample of origin, sequenced in a study of multiple sclerosis patients with progressive multifocal leukoencephalopathy. Assay used: immunoSEQ multiplex PCR; TCRdb lists only in-frame clones, some missing. The table includes roughly 34,000 clones, roughly 90% detected once. Time point denoted: before natalizumab initiation. Sequenced: PBMCs. The receptors stem from a human donor with multiple sclerosis.

Worth noting for this clone: The CDR3 carries no conserved terminal phenylalanine or tryptophan, so it likely arises from a read error. This chain joins TRBV6-4 and TRBJ1-5, with D possibly matching TRBD1 (5 bases). CDR1 is MRHNA, CDR2 SNTAGT, per germline. The CDR3 length is 13 residues. Deletions cut 5 bases from V and 4 bases from J, with 9 bases between. The CDR3, as DNA: TGTGCCAGCAGTTCGGACACTAATCAGCCCCAGCATGTT. This encodes CASSSDTNQPQHV.

The rearrangement joins TRBV28 to TRBJ2-1; D gene unclear. Looked up from germline, CDR1 is MDHEN and CDR2 is SYDVKM. The CDR3 runs 12 residues. V gave up 11 bases and J gave up 10 bases, with 18 bases separating them. The CDR3 DNA is TGTGCCTCCAATCAGAGGATGAACGAGCAGTTCTTC. Its translation: CASNQRMNEQFF.

This rearrangement joins TRBV2 to TRBJ2-1; 7 positions agree with TRBD2. This CDR3 is 13 amino acids long. The germline CDR1 and CDR2 sequences are SNHLY and FYNNEI. The V gene end was trimmed by 2 bases and the J gene end by 10 bases; junction bases not matched to a gene: 5. CDR3 loop: CASSEKSREEQFF. DNA of the CDR3: TGTGCCAGCAGTGAAAAGTCGCGGGAGGAGCAGTTCTTC.

The V and J genes are TRBV12-5 and TRBJ2-7; TRBD1 agrees at 7 bases. The CDR3 runs 16 residues. V lost 0 bases, J lost 1 base, and 6 bases stayed unmatched. Germline CDR1 and CDR2: LGHNT and FRNRAP. CDR3 sequence reads: CASGLVPGQKSYEQYF. CDR3 sequence (DNA): TGTGCTAGTGGTTTGGTACCGGGACAGAAATCCTACGAGCAGTACTTC.

This clone was found once. The chain combines TRBV5-1 with TRBJ2-5, with D maybe TRBD2 (5 bases). The germline CDR1 and CDR2 sequences are SGHRS and YFSETQ. V lost 0 bases and J lost 0, with 6 bases in between. The CDR3 length is 14 residues. CDR3 bases: TGCGCCAGCAGCTTGGGCGGGTACCAAGAGACCCAGTACTTC. This translates into CASSLGGYQETQYF.

V usage is TRBV6-5 and J usage is TRBJ1-3; a weak D match, TRBD1 (6 bases). CDR1 is MNHEY and CDR2 is SVGAGI in the germline V gene. This CDR3 spans 15 amino acids. Trimming removed 0 bases at V and 8 bases at J, with 14 bases between. This CDR3 is CASSYSKGGLDTIYF. CDR3 nucleotide sequence: TGTGCCAGCAGTTACTCGAAAGGGGGTTTGGACACCATATATTTT.

V gene TRBV7-2 combines with J gene TRBJ1-2; D is ambiguous. In germline, CDR1 is SGHTA, CDR2 FQGNSA. V was trimmed by 2 bases and J by 1 base, leaving 11 bases between them. The CDR3 totals 15 residues. CDR3 nucleotide sequence: TGTGCCAGCAGCTTACAGTCCAGTATTAACTATGGCTACACCTTC. Translating it yields CASSLQSSINYGYTF.

The CDR3 spells CASSLVGPWEQYF. The CDR3 DNA follows: TGTGCCAGCAGCTTAGTAGGGCCTTGGGAGCAGTACTTC. The chain combines TRBV11-2 with TRBJ2-7; the D is unclear. CDR3 size: 13 residues. CDR1 is SGHAT, CDR2 FQNNGV, per germline. The V end lost 1 base, the J end lost 7 bases, and 11 bases lay between the germline ends.

The chain employs TRBV6-6 and TRBJ2-1, with D tentatively TRBD2 (6 bases). The germline V gene encodes CDR1 MNHNY and CDR2 SVGAGI (reference sequence). The CDR3 covers 15 residues. The V end was cut by 6 bases, the J end by 0 bases, with 12 bases between. The CDR3, as DNA: TGTGCCAGCAGGACCGCCGGGGGCTCCTACAATGAGCAGTTCTTC. Its translation is CASRTAGGSYNEQFF.

The V and J genes are TRBV7-9 and TRBJ1-5, with 10 positions matching TRBD1. Trimming took 3 bases from V and 3 from J; bases not matched to a gene: 2. CDR3 size: 15 residues. Germline CDR1 is SEHNR and CDR2 is FQNEAQ (reference sequence). The CDR3 loop reads CASSFGTGVNQPQHF. CDR3 sequence (DNA): TGTGCCAGCAGCTTTGGGACAGGGGTCAATCAGCCCCAGCATTTT.

This chain joins TRBV18 and TRBJ1-5, with 11 positions matching TRBD1. The V gene end was trimmed by 3 bases and the J gene end by 6 bases; junction bases not matched to a gene: 4. The CDR3 consists of 15 residues. Germline values: CDR1 KGHSH, CDR2 LQKENI. The CDR3 protein is CASSPGTGGSQPQHF. CDR3 bases: TGTGCCAGCTCACCTGGGACAGGGGGAAGTCAGCCCCAGCATTTT.

The chain couples TRBV5-6 to TRBJ2-3, with 15 bases matching TRBD2. Germline values: CDR1 SGHDT, CDR2 YYEEEE. CDR3 length: 16 amino acids. The junction had 5 bases not matched to a gene; V was cut back by 5 bases and J by 4 bases. CDR3 sequence reads: CASSLGLAGGPDTQYF. The CDR3 nucleotides are TGTGCCAGCAGTCTCGGACTAGCGGGAGGGCCAGATACGCAGTATTTT.

The table lists this clone with a count of one. The chain recombines TRBV9 with TRBJ2-3; tentatively, D is TRBD1 (6 bases). Trimming removed 4 bases from V and 2 bases from J, with 20 bases in between. Germline V gene sequence: CDR1 SGDLS, CDR2 YYNGEE. The length of the CDR3 is 17 residues. CDR3 sequence: CASSPRGRGQDTDTQYF. The DNA for the CDR3 is TGTGCCAGCAGCCCGAGGGGGAGAGGACAAGACACAGATACGCAGTATTTT.

The chain uses TRBV5-5 and TRBJ2-7; 8 bases line up with TRBD2. Germline V gives CDR1 SGHKS, CDR2 YYEKEE (reference sequence). This CDR3 has 16 amino acids. Trimming took 4 bases from V and 3 from J; bases not matched to a gene: 12. The CDR3 here is CASSSLVLAGNYEQYF. The CDR3 DNA sequence: TGTGCCAGCAGCAGCCTGGTGCTAGCGGGTAACTACGAGCAGTACTTC.

CDR3 protein: CAATGTGVPNTEAFF. The CDR3 bases are TGTGCCGCCACCGGGACAGGGGTACCGAACACTGAAGCTTTCTTT. This chain uses TRBV28 with TRBJ1-1, with TRBD1 matching 10 bases. The germline V gene has CDR1 MDHEN and CDR2 SYDVKM. The V gene end was trimmed by 11 bases and the J gene end by 1 base; junction bases not matched to a gene: 10. The CDR3 covers 15 residues.

The chain joins TRBV10-3 to TRBJ2-7, with a weak D call TRBD2 (6 bases). The CDR3 has 13 amino acids. V was cut by 10 bases and J by 0 bases, with 13 bases left in between. CDR1 and CDR2 (germline): ENHRY, SYGVKD. As DNA, the CDR3 is TGTGCCACCGGGGGTACCAGCTCCTACGAGCAGTACTTC. Translated, it gives CATGGTSSYEQYF.

The chain joins TRBV10-3 to TRBJ2-7; D might be TRBD2 (6 bases). The CDR3 length is 11 residues. Looked up from germline, CDR1 is ENHRY and CDR2 is SYGVKD. Between the trimmed V and J ends, which lost 4 bases and 7 bases, there was a span of 8 bases. CDR3 amino acids: CAISGREEQYF. DNA of the CDR3: TGTGCCATCAGTGGTCGGGAGGAGCAGTACTTC.

A few counts support this clone. The J gene is TRBJ2-7, the V gene TRBV6-1, with D unresolved. Per germline, CDR1 MNHNS and CDR2 SASEGT. Deletions cut 2 bases from V and 7 bases from J, with 15 bases between. The CDR3 has 14 amino acids. This CDR3 reads CASSERPPRIEQYF. The CDR3 coding sequence is TGTGCCAGCAGTGAACGGCCCCCTAGGATTGAGCAGTACTTC.